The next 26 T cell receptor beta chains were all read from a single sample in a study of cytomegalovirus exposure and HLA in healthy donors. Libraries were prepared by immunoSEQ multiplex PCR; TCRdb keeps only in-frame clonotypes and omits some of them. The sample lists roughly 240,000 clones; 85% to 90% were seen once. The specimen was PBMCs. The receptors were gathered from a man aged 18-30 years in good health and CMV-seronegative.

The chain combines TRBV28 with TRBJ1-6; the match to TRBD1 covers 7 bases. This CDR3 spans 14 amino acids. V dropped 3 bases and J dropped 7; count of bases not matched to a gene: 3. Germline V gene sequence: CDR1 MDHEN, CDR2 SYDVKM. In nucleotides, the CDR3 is TGTGCCAGCAGTTTCCAGGGGGGAAATTCACCCCTCCACTTT. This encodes CASSFQGGNSPLHF.

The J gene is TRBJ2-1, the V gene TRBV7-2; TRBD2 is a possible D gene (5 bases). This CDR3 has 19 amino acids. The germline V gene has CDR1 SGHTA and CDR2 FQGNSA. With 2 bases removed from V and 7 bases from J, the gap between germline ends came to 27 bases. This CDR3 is CASSLKSSMRGMSGNEQFF. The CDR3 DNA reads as TGTGCCAGCAGCTTAAAGTCTAGCATGAGAGGCATGAGTGGGAATGAGCAGTTCTTC.

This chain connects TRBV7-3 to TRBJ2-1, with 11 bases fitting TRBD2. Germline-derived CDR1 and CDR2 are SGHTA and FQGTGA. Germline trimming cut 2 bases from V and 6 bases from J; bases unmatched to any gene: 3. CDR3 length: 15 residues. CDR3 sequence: CASSLLAGGANEQFF. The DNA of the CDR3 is TGTGCCAGCAGCTTACTAGCGGGAGGAGCCAATGAGCAGTTCTTC.

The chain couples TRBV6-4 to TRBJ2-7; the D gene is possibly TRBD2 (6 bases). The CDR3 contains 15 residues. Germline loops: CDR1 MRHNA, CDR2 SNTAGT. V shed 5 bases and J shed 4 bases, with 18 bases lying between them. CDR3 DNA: TGTGCCAGCAGTACGACTAGTTCGGGTCTTTACGAGCAGTACTTC. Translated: CASSTTSSGLYEQYF.

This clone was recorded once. The CDR3 region has the DNA TGTGCCAGTAGTATAGTTTCAGGTTACGAGCAGTACTTC. Its translation: CASSIVSGYEQYF. This chain uses TRBV19 with TRBJ2-7; D is unresolved. Trimming left V 1 base short and J 4 bases short, with 8 bases between. The V gene's germline CDR1 is LNHDA and CDR2 SQIVND (reference sequence). This CDR3 is built from 13 residues.

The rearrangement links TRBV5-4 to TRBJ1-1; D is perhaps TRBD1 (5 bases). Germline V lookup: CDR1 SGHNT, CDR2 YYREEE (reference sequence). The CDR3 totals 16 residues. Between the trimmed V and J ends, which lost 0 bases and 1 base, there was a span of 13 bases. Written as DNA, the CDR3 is TGTGCCAGCAGCTTGGGAAGGGGAAGGGAGAACACTGAAGCTTTCTTT. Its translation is CASSLGRGRENTEAFF. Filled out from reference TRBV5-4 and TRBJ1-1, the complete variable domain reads ETGVTQSPTHLIKTRGQQVTLRCSSQSGHNTVSWYQQALGQGPQFIFQYYREEENGRGNFPPRFSGLQFPNYSSELNVNALELDDSALYLCASSLGRGRENTEAFFGQGTRLTVV.

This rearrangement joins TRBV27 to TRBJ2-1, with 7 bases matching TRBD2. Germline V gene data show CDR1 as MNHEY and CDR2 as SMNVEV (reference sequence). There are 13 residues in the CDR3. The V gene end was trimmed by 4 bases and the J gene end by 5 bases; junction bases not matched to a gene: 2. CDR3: CASSSSGHNEQFF. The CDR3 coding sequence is TGTGCCAGCAGTTCTAGCGGCCACAATGAGCAGTTCTTC.

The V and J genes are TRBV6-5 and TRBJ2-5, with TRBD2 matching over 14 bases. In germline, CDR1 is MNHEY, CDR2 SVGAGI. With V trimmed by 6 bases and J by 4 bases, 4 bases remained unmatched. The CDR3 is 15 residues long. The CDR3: CASSWTSGGRETQYF. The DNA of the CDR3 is TGTGCCAGCAGCTGGACTAGCGGGGGGAGAGAGACCCAGTACTTC.

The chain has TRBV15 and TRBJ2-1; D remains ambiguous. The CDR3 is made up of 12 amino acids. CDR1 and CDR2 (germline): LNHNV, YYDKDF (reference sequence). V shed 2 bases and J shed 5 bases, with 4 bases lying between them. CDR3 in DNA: TGTGCCACCAGCAGACTTCACAATGAGCAGTTCTTC. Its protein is CATSRLHNEQFF.

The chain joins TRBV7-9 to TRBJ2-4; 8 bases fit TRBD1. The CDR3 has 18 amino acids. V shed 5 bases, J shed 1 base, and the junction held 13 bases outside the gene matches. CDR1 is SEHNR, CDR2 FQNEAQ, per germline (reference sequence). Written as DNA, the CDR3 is TGTGCCAGCAGCCCCGGGACAGGTGGTATGGCTGCCAAAAACATTCAGTACTTC. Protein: CASSPGTGGMAAKNIQYF.

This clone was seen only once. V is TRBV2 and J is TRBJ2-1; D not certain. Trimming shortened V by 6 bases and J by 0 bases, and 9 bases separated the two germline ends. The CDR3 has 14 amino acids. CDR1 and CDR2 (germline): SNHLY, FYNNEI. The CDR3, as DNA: TGTGCCAGCAGGGCAGGAAGCTCCTACAATGAGCAGTTCTTC. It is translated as CASRAGSSYNEQFF.

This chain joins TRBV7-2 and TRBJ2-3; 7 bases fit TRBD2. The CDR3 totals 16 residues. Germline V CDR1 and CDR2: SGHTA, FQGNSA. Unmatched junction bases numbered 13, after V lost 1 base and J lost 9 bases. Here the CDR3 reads CASSLGFGGSTPTQYF. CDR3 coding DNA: TGTGCCAGCAGCTTAGGTTTCGGCGGGAGTACCCCGACGCAGTATTTT.

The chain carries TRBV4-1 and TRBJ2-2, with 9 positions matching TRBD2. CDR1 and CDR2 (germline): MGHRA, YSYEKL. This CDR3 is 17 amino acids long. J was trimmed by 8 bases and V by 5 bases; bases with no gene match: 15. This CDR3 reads CASSYGLALTTRGELFF. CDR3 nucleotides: TGCGCCAGCAGCTATGGACTAGCGTTAACGACGAGGGGGGAGCTGTTTTTT.

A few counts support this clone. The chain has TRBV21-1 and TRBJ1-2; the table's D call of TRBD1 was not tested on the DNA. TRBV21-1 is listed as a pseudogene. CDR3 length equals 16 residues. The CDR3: CASSKMGQAEANGYTF. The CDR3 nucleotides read TGTGCCAGCAGCAAAATGGGACAGGCGGAAGCGAATGGCTACACCTTC.

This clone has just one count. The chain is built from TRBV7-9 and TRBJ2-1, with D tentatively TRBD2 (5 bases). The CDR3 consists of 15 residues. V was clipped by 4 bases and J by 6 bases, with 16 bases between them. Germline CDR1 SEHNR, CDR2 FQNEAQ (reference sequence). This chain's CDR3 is CASSSGQSRGNEQFF. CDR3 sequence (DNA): TGTGCCAGCAGCTCGGGTCAGTCCCGGGGCAATGAGCAGTTCTTC.

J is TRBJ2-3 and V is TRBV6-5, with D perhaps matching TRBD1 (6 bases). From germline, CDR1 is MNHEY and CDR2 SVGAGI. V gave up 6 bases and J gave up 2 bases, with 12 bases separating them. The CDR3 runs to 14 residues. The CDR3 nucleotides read TGTGCCAGCAGACCCGGACAGTCCACAGATACGCAGTATTTT. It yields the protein CASRPGQSTDTQYF.

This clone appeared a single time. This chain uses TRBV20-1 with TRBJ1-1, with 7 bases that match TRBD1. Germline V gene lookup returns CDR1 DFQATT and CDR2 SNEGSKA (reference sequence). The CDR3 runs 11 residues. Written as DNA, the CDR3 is TGCAGCCCCGGGACAGCAACTGAAGCTTTCTTT. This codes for CSPGTATEAFF.

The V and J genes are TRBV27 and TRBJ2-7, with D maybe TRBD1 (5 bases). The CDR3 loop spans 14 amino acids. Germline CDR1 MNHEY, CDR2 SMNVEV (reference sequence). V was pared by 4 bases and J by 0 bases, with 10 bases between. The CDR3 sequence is CASSSGSSSYEQYF. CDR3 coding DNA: TGTGCCAGCAGTTCAGGGTCTAGCTCCTACGAGCAGTACTTC.

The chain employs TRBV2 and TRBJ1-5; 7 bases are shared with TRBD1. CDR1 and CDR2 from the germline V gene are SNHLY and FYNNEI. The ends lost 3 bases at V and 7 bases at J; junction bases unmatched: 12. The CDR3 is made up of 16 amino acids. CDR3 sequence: CASSEDRRRSYQPQHF. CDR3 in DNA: TGTGCCAGCAGTGAGGACAGGCGAAGGTCGTACCAGCCCCAGCATTTT. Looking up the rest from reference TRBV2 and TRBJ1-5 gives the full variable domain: EPEVTQTPSHQVTQMGQEVILRCVPISNHLYFYWYRQILGQKVEFLVSFYNNEISEKSEIFDDQFSVERPDGSNFTLKIRSTKLEDSAMYFCASSEDRRRSYQPQHFGDGTRLSIL.

CDR3 bases: TGTGCCAGCAGCTTCCCGCCCACGGGGGAGACCCAGTACTTC. Translating it yields CASSFPPTGETQYF. V gene TRBV9 combines with J gene TRBJ2-5, with D tentatively TRBD2 (5 bases). Trimming removed 4 bases from V and 5 bases from J, with 15 bases in between. CDR1 is SGDLS and CDR2 is YYNGEE in the germline V gene. This CDR3 has 14 residues.

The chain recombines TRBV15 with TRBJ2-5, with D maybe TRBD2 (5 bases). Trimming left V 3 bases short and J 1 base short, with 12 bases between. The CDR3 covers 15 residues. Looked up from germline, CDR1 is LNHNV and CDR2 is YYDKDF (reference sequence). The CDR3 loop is CATSRSLGLQETQYF. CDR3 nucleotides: TGTGCCACCAGCAGGTCACTAGGGCTCCAAGAGACCCAGTACTTC. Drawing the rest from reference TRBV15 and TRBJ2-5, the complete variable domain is DAMVIQNPRYQVTQFGKPVTLSCSQTLNHNVMYWYQQKSSQAPKLLFHYYDKDFNNEADTPDNFQSRRPNTSFCFLDIRSPGLGDTAMYLCATSRSLGLQETQYFGPGTRLLVL.

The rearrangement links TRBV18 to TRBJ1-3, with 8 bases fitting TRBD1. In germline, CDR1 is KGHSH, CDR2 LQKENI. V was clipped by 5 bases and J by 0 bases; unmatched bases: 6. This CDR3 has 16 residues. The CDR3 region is CASSAWDRSSGNTIYF. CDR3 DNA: TGTGCCAGCTCAGCCTGGGACAGGTCCTCTGGAAACACCATATATTTT.

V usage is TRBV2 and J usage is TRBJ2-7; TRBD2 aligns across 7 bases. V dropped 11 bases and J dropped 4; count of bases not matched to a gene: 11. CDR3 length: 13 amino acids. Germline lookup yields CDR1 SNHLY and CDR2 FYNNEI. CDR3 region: CALRRGLPYEQYF. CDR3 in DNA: TGTGCCCTAAGAAGGGGACTACCTTACGAGCAGTACTTC.

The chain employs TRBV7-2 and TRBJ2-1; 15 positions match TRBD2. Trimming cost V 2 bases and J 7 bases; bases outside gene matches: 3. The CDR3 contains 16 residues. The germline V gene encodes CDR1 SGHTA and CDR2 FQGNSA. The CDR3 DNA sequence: TGTGCCAGCAGCTTATGGACTAGCGGGGGGGCAAATGAGCAGTTCTTC. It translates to CASSLWTSGGANEQFF.

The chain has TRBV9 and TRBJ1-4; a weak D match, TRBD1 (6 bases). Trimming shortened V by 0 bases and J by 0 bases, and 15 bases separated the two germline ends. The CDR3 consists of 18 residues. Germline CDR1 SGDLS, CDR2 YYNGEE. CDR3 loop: CASSVGGGPLATNEKLFF. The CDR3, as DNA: TGTGCCAGCAGCGTAGGCGGGGGGCCCCTTGCAACTAATGAAAAACTGTTTTTT. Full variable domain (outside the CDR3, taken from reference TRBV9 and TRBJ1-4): DSGVTQTPKHLITATGQRVTLRCSPRSGDLSVYWYQQSLDQGLQFLIQYYNGEERAKGNILERFSAQQFPDLHSELNLSSLELGDSALYFCASSVGGGPLATNEKLFFGSGTQLSVL.

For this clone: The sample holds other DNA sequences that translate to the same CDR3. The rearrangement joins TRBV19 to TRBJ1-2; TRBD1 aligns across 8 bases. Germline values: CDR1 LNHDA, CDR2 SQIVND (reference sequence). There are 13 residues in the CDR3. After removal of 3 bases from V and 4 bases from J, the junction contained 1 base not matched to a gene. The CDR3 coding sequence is TGTGCCAGTAGTATCCAGGGGGCCTATGGCTACACCTTC. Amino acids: CASSIQGAYGYTF.